This entry lists 13 T cell receptor beta chains sequenced from one sample in a study of blood T cell repertoires in COVID-19. Measured with immunoSEQ multiplex PCR; TCRdb has only the in-frame clones, and not every one. In the table there are approximately 270,000 clones, around 85% of which are singletons. The sequencing sample was made of PBMCs or T cells enriched from blood (not recorded which). All receptors come from a woman in her twenties or thirties who had recovered from COVID-19.

The chain couples TRBV27 to TRBJ2-3; no definite D call. The CDR3 consists of 13 residues. The V and J ends lost 5 bases and 2 bases respectively, with 8 bases between them. Germline CDR1 and CDR2: MNHEY and SMNVEV (reference sequence). In DNA form, the CDR3 reads TGTGCCAGCAGTCACATTTCCACAGATACGCAGTATTTT. This sequence encodes CASSHISTDTQYF.

V is TRBV28 and J is TRBJ1-5; weak D call: TRBD1 (5 bases). From germline, CDR1 is MDHEN and CDR2 SYDVKM. The CDR3 has 15 amino acids. V was clipped by 2 bases and J by 3 bases, with 11 bases between them. CDR3 nucleotide sequence: TGTGCCAGCAGTTTACCGGGGGATCCCAATCAGCCCCAGCATTTT. Translated: CASSLPGDPNQPQHF. Full variable domain (outside the CDR3, taken from reference TRBV28 and TRBJ1-5): DVKVTQSSRYLVKRTGEKVFLECVQDMDHENMFWYRQDPGLGLRLIYFSYDVKMKEKGDIPEGYSVSREKKERFSLILESASTNQTSMYLCASSLPGDPNQPQHFGDGTRLSIL.

The gene calls are TRBV6-2 or TRBV6-3 and TRBJ2-1; D may be TRBD1 (5 bases). V lost 4 bases and J lost 2, with 15 bases in between. The CDR3 is 16 residues long. Germline V gene lookup returns CDR1 MNHEY and CDR2 SVGEGT. The CDR3: CASSSPVRVTYNEQFF. The CDR3 nucleotides are TGTGCCAGCAGTTCACCGGTCAGGGTGACCTACAATGAGCAGTTCTTC.

The CDR3 DNA reads as TGTGCCAGCAGCTTGGGTAGCGGGAGGGCCTCTTACGAGCAGTACTTC. Its translation is CASSLGSGRASYEQYF. The V and J genes are TRBV9 and TRBJ2-7; TRBD2 matches 11 bases. Germline V gene lookup returns CDR1 SGDLS and CDR2 YYNGEE. This CDR3 contains 16 residues. Trimming took 4 bases from V and 4 from J; bases not matched to a gene: 10.

This chain links TRBV10-3 with TRBJ1-1, with 8 bases that match TRBD1. After removal of 8 bases from V and 0 bases from J, the junction contained 2 bases not matched to a gene. This CDR3 is 13 amino acids long. The V gene's germline CDR1 is ENHRY and CDR2 SYGVKD. The CDR3 region has the DNA TGTGCCATCGACAGGGGAATGAACACTGAAGCTTTCTTT. Translation: CAIDRGMNTEAFF.

The table lists this clone with a count of one. The J gene is TRBJ2-7, the V gene TRBV21-1; the table's D gene call, TRBD1, was not cross checked with the DNA. TRBV21-1 counts as a pseudogene. CDR3 length: 20 residues. CDR3 coding DNA: TGTGCCAGCAGCATTTGGGACAGTGTGATCCTGGGAAGGGGCGTATACGAGCAGTACTTC. Its translation: CASSIWDSVILGRGVYEQYF.

V usage is TRBV5-1 and J usage is TRBJ1-1; D uncertain. This CDR3 has 15 amino acids. V lost 0 bases and J lost 3, with 12 bases in between. Germline CDR1 is SGHRS and CDR2 is YFSETQ. The CDR3 reads CASSLAGLGDTEAFF. CDR3 DNA sequence: TGCGCCAGCAGCTTGGCCGGACTTGGGGACACTGAAGCTTTCTTT.

The chain couples TRBV7-9 to TRBJ2-5, with D hard to call. The CDR3 covers 14 residues. V was cut by 1 base and J by 5 bases, with 11 bases left in between. Germline-derived CDR1 and CDR2 are SEHNR and FQNEAQ (reference sequence). The CDR3 region has the DNA TGTGCCAGCAGCTTAGGGAGAAATATGGAGACCCAGTACTTC. Encoded protein: CASSLGRNMETQYF.

This chain uses TRBV6-2 or TRBV6-3 with TRBJ2-2, with D unclear. The CDR3 is made up of 12 amino acids. Trimming removed 2 bases from V and 8 bases from J, with 6 bases in between. CDR1 is MNHEY and CDR2 is SVGEGT in the germline V gene. In DNA, the CDR3 is TGTGCCAGCAGTTACAATTCAGGGGAGCTGTTTTTT. This translates into CASSYNSGELFF.

A few counts support this clone. This chain joins TRBV30 and TRBJ2-7; 7 bases map to TRBD2. With V trimmed by 4 bases and J by 3 bases, 9 bases remained unmatched. The germline gives CDR1 GTSNPN, CDR2 SVGIG (reference sequence). This CDR3 has 14 amino acids. As DNA, the CDR3 is TGTGCCTGGACGAGGGGCAGCGGGGTCTACGAGCAGTACTTC. This codes for CAWTRGSGVYEQYF.

The V call is TRBV19, the J call TRBJ1-6; 11 bases align to TRBD1. The CDR3 has 15 residues. Germline loops: CDR1 LNHDA, CDR2 SQIVND (reference sequence). The V and J ends lost 4 bases and 10 bases, in that order; junction bases with no gene match: 6. The CDR3 region is CASSTGTGGPSPLHF. CDR3 sequence (DNA): TGTGCCAGTAGTACCGGGACAGGGGGACCATCACCCCTCCACTTT.

The chain joins TRBV29-1 to TRBJ2-3; unclear D gene. This CDR3 spans 11 amino acids. In germline, CDR1 is SQVTM, CDR2 ANQGSEA. V lost 4 bases, J lost 5 bases, and 7 bases lay in between. The CDR3 spells CSVARVDTQYF. In DNA form, the CDR3 reads TGCAGCGTTGCCCGAGTAGATACGCAGTATTTT.

The V and J genes are TRBV10-3 and TRBJ2-7; D not certain. Trimming removed 4 bases from V and 3 bases from J, with 7 bases in between. CDR3 size: 12 residues. CDR1 is ENHRY and CDR2 is SYGVKD in the germline V gene. In DNA, the CDR3 is TGTGCCATCAGTGGGAGCGACTACGAGCAGTACTTC. Its translation is CAISGSDYEQYF.